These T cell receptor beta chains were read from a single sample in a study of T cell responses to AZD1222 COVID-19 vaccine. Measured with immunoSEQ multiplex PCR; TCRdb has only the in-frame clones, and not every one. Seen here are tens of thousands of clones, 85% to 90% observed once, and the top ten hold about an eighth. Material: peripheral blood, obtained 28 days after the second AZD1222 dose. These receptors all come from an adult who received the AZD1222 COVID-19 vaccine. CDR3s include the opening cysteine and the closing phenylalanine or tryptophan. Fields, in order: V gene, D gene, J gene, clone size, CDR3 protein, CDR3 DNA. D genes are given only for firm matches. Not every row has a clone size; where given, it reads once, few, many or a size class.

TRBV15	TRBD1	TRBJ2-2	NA	CATSRDVGTGVRAGELFF	TGTGCCACCAGCAGAGATGTAGGGACAGGGGTCAGGGCCGGGGAGCTGTTTTTT
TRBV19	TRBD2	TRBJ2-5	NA	CASRGTSGVEYF	TGCGCCAGTAGAGGAACTAGCGGGGTCGAGTACTTC
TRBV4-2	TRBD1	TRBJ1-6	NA	CASSQQDRDTSPLHF	TGTGCCAGCAGCCAGCAGGACAGGGACACTTCACCCCTCCACTTT
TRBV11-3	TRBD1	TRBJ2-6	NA	CASTRPGQGTGANVLTF	TGTGCCAGCACTCGCCCGGGACAGGGGACCGGGGCCAACGTCCTGACTTTC
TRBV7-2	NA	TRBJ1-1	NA	CASSLAGSYTEAFF	TGTGCCAGCAGCTTAGCCGGCAGTTACACTGAAGCTTTCTTT
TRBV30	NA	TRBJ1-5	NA	CAWSKGQPQHF	TGTGCCTGGAGTAAGGGTCAGCCCCAGCATTTT
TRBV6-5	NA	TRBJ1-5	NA	CASGGGADQPQHF	TGTGCCAGCGGAGGGGGGGCGGATCAGCCCCAGCATTTT
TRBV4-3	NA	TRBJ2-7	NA	CASSQDVTDSYEQYF	TGCGCCAGCAGCCAAGATGTCACAGACTCCTACGAGCAGTACTTC
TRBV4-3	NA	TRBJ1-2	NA	CASRGEGDYGYTF	TGCGCCAGTCGTGGGGAGGGCGACTATGGCTACACCTTC
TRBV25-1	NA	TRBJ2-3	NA	CASSVPRPQRTDTQYF	TGTGCCAGCAGTGTTCCTCGGCCCCAACGGACAGATACGCAGTATTTT
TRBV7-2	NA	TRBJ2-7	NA	CASSLMGQGHEQYF	TGTGCCAGCAGCTTAATGGGTCAGGGCCACGAGCAGTACTTC
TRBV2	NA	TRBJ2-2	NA	CASGEGGAGELFF	TGTGCCAGCGGGGAGGGGGGTGCCGGGGAGCTGTTTTTT
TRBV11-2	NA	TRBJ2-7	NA	CASSIYSYEQYF	TGTGCCAGCAGCATCTACAGCTACGAGCAGTACTTC
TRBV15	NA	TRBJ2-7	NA	CATSGGGQGGHEQYF	TGTGCCACCAGCGGGGGGGGGCAGGGCGGACACGAGCAGTACTTC
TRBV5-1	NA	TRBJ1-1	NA	CASSPVEVGTEAFF	TGCGCCAGCAGCCCGGTCGAAGTTGGCACTGAAGCTTTCTTT
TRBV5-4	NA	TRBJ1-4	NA	CASSPDKTTNEKLFF	TGTGCCAGCAGCCCTGACAAGACAACTAATGAAAAACTGTTTTTT
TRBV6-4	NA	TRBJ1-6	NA	CASSDFMGSPLHF	TGTGCCAGCAGTGACTTTATGGGTTCACCCCTCCACTTT
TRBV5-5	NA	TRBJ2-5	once	CASSPWVQETQYF	TGTGCCAGCAGCCCCTGGGTTCAAGAGACCCAGTACTTC
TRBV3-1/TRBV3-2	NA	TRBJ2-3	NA	CASSQGGLSTDTQYF	TGTGCCAGCAGCCAGGGCGGGCTTAGCACAGATACGCAGTATTTT
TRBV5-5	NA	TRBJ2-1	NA	CASTPDGNEQFF	TGTGCCAGCACTCCGGACGGGAATGAGCAGTTCTTC
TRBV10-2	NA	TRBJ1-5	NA	CASTAYSNQPQHF	TGCGCCAGCACGGCATATAGCAATCAGCCCCAGCATTTT
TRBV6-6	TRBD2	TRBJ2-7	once	CASSPISGRASYEQYF	TGTGCCAGCAGTCCTATTAGCGGGAGGGCCTCCTACGAGCAGTACTTC
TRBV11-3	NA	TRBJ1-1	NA	CASSSSQGEAFF	TGTGCCAGCAGCTCATCTCAGGGTGAAGCTTTCTTT
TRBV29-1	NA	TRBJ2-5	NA	CSVDSAGGETQYF	TGCAGCGTTGATTCGGCAGGGGGGGAGACCCAGTACTTC
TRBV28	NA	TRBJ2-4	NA	CASSPSIAKNIQYF	TGTGCCAGCAGTCCGAGTATAGCCAAAAACATTCAGTACTTC
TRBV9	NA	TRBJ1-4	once	CASSVQGAGGEKLFF	TGTGCCAGCAGCGTCCAGGGTGCGGGGGGTGAAAAACTGTTTTTT
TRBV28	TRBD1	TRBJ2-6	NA	CASSLDRGMGANVLTF	TGTGCCAGCAGTTTGGACAGGGGTATGGGGGCCAACGTCCTGACTTTC
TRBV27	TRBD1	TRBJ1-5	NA	CASRPGDRGLDQPQHF	TGTGCCAGCAGACCCGGTGACAGGGGTTTGGATCAGCCCCAGCATTTT
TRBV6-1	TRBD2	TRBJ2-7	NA	CASSEFGLAAGYEQYF	TGTGCCAGCAGTGAATTCGGTCTAGCGGCCGGGTACGAGCAGTACTTC
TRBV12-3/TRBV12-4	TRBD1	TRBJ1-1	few	CASSRRGNGAFF	TGTGCCAGCAGTCGCAGGGGGAATGGGGCTTTCTTT
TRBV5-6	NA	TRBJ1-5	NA	CASTRRDSNQPQHF	TGTGCCAGCACCCGACGGGACTCCAATCAGCCCCAGCATTTT
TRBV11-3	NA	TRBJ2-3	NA	CASSPHSWGPSTDTQYF	TGTGCCAGCAGCCCCCACTCCTGGGGACCATCCACAGATACGCAGTATTTT
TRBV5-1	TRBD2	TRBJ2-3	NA	CASSGGLAATDTQYF	TGCGCCAGCAGCGGGGGACTAGCGGCCACAGATACGCAGTATTTT
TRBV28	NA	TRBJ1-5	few	CASSSDSNQPQHF	TGTGCCAGCAGTTCAGATAGCAATCAGCCCCAGCATTTT
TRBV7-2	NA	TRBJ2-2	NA	CASRDPGRTNTGELFF	TGTGCCAGCAGAGACCCGGGACGTACGAACACCGGGGAGCTGTTTTTT
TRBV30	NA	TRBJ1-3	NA	CAWMTGYGNTIYF	TGTGCCTGGATGACAGGATATGGAAACACCATATATTTT
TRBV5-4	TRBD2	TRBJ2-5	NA	CASSPSGGAVLETQYF	TGTGCCAGCAGCCCAAGCGGGGGGGCCGTGTTAGAGACCCAGTACTTC
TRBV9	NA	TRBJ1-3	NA	CASSRAESTIYF	TGTGCCAGCAGCCGAGCAGAGTCCACCATATATTTT
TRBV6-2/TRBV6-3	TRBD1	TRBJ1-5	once	CASSSHPDRVNQPQHF	TGTGCCAGCAGTTCCCATCCGGACAGGGTCAATCAGCCCCAGCATTTT
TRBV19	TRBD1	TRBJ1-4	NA	CASSAPLRDRGPNEKLFF	TGTGCCAGTAGTGCTCCTCTCCGGGACAGGGGGCCCAATGAAAAACTGTTTTTT
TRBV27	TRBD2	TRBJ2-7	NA	CASSSPPGTSGNYYEQYF	TGTGCCAGCAGTTCCCCTCCCGGGACTAGCGGCAATTACTACGAGCAGTACTTC